One and the same sample provided the 8 T cell receptor beta chains below, sequenced in a study of T cell changes during pregnancy in multiple sclerosis. The protocol was immunoSEQ multiplex PCR, while the TCRdb copy is restricted to in-frame clones and leaves out a portion. The sample consists of some 120,000 clones, less than 97% of them appearing once. Source: peripheral blood, taken after pregnancy. These receptors were collected from a female donor with multiple sclerosis, enrolled in a pregnancy study.

The chain uses TRBV4-1 and TRBJ2-2; D remains unclear. The CDR3 contains 14 residues. V lost 1 base, J lost 2 bases, and 5 bases lay in between. In germline, CDR1 is MGHRA, CDR2 YSYEKL. CDR3 in DNA: TGCGCCAGCAGCCAAGCCCTCAACACCGGGGAGCTGTTTTTT. It codes for CASSQALNTGELFF.

For the CDR3, the DNA is TGTGCCAGCAGGAATACAGGGGTTCAGCCCCAGCATTTT. Protein product: CASRNTGVQPQHF. The chain joins TRBV6-1 to TRBJ1-5; 7 positions match TRBD1. V dropped 6 bases and J dropped 6; count of bases not matched to a gene: 5. The CDR3 covers 13 residues. Per the germline V gene, CDR1 is MNHNS and CDR2 is SASEGT.

The chain couples TRBV28 to TRBJ2-1, with D maybe TRBD2 (6 bases). This CDR3 spans 16 amino acids. Trimming stripped 2 bases from V and 0 bases from J, with 11 bases between. The germline gives CDR1 MDHEN, CDR2 SYDVKM. The CDR3 DNA reads TGTGCCAGCAGTTTACTTGGCGGGGCCTCCTACAATGAGCAGTTCTTC. Protein product: CASSLLGGASYNEQFF.

This clone was picked up one time. The V and J genes are TRBV18 and TRBJ2-6, with D uncertain. Germline CDR1 is KGHSH and CDR2 is LQKENI. V shed 3 bases and J shed 4 bases, with 7 bases lying between them. This CDR3 has 14 residues. Here the CDR3 reads CASSPQYGANVLTF. CDR3 bases: TGTGCCAGCTCACCTCAGTACGGGGCCAACGTCCTGACTTTC.

The chain carries TRBV27 and TRBJ1-5; D is unclear. The CDR3 spans 18 residues. Trimming took off 0 bases at V and 0 bases at J, with 15 bases between the two ends. The germline V gene has CDR1 MNHEY and CDR2 SMNVEV (reference sequence). Written as DNA, the CDR3 is TGTGCCAGCAGTTTATCAGGATCATCAGGTGATAGCAATCAGCCCCAGCATTTT. Amino acid sequence: CASSLSGSSGDSNQPQHF.

The chain links TRBV6-1 to TRBJ2-7; TRBD2 might be the D (6 bases). Germline CDR1 MNHNS, CDR2 SASEGT. The length of the CDR3 is 10 residues. Between the trimmed V and J ends, which lost 8 bases and 6 bases, there was a span of 8 bases. In DNA form, the CDR3 reads TGTGCCAGCGGGGGACTCGAGCAGTACTTC. Translating it yields CASGGLEQYF.

The rearrangement links TRBV25-1 to TRBJ1-1, with 8 bases identical to TRBD1. V lost 6 bases to trimming and J lost 0 bases; unmatched junction nucleotides: 12. Germline lookup yields CDR1 MGHDK and CDR2 SYGVNS. The CDR3 is 17 amino acids. The DNA for the CDR3 is TGTGCCAGCAGCTTAGACAGGGGCCCTTCGATGAACACTGAAGCTTTCTTT. Protein: CASSLDRGPSMNTEAFF.

The chain joins TRBV19 to TRBJ2-1, with TRBD2 identical over 9 bases. Germline V CDR1 and CDR2: LNHDA, SQIVND (reference sequence). J lost 7 bases, V lost 3 bases, and 7 bases had no gene match. The CDR3 totals 15 residues. CDR3 protein: CASSIPAGGPNEQFF. The CDR3 DNA is TGTGCCAGTAGTATCCCGGCGGGAGGGCCAAATGAGCAGTTCTTC.